This is a list of T cell receptor beta chains from one sample in a study of T cells in Graves' hyperthyroidism and ophthalmopathy. Via MiXCR, TCRdb re-called the multiplex PCR reads, giving one row per CDR3 protein. The sample lists about 400,000 distinct CDR3 sequences; about 14% were seen once. Material: blood. The receptors come from a woman aged 25 to 39 with Graves' ophthalmopathy. Both conserved end residues are part of each CDR3. D genes are given only for firm matches. Only some rows state a clone size, as once, few, many or a class for expanded clones.

clone_size j_call v_call d_call cdr3_aa cdr3_nt
many TRBJ1-4 TRBV30 . CAWSVQPWEKLFF TGTGCCTGGAGTGTACAGCCTTGGGAAAAACTGTTTTTT
many TRBJ1-5 TRBV12-3/TRBV12-4 . CASCLSNQPQHF TGTGCCAGCTGCCTTTCCAATCAGCCCCAGCATTTT
. TRBJ1-3 TRBV13 . CASSQSLYDSGNTIYF TGTGCCAGCAGCCAAAGTTTGTACGACTCTGGAAACACCATATATTTT
. TRBJ1-2 TRBV27 . CASSPTVISNRYAF TGTGCCAGCAGTCCAACAGTGATTTCGAACCGCTACGCCTTC
many TRBJ2-3 TRBV11-3 TRBD2 CASSSRGGALDTQYF TGTGCCAGCAGCTCGCGCGGGGGGGCCTTAGATACGCAGTATTTT
. TRBJ2-2 TRBV6-1 TRBD2 CASSASSGGAAGELFF TGTGCCAGCAGTGCCTCTAGCGGGGGGGCCGCCGGGGAGCTGTTTTTT
many TRBJ2-3 TRBV10-2 . CASSGGSLGTDTQYF TGCGCCAGCAGTGGAGGCAGCCTTGGGACAGATACGCAGTATTTT
. TRBJ2-6 TRBV7-3 TRBD1 CTSSLGTGVSPGANVLTF TGTACCAGCAGCTTAGGGACAGGGGTTTCCCCTGGGGCCAACGTCCTGACTTTC
few TRBJ1-6 TRBV5-6 . CASSQSTLLNSPLHF TGTGCCAGCAGCCAGTCCACCCTACTAAATTCACCCCTCCACTTT
. TRBJ2-2 TRBV28 TRBD2 CASSPGTSLGDGELFF TGTGCCAGCAGTCCGGGGACTAGCCTTGGTGACGGGGAGCTGTTTTTT
many TRBJ2-1 TRBV13 TRBD2 CASSSQTLAGGPYNEQFF TGTGCCAGCAGCTCTCAAACGTTAGCGGGGGGACCCTACAATGAGCAGTTCTTC
. TRBJ2-1 TRBV19 . CASSELPPYNEQFF TGTGCCAGTTCGGAACTACCCCCCTACAATGAGCAGTTCTTC
. TRBJ2-1 TRBV6-1 TRBD2 CASSKNSGGLGEQFF TGTGCCAGCAGCAAAAATAGCGGGGGGTTGGGGGAGCAGTTCTTC
few TRBJ2-7 TRBV25-1 . CASSRGAFNEQYF TGTGCCAGCAGTAGGGGGGCTTTCAACGAGCAGTACTTC
many TRBJ1-1 TRBV11-2 . CASRRGMNTEAFF TGTGCCAGCAGACGGGGGATGAACACTGAAGCTTTCTTT
many TRBJ2-7 TRBV2 . CASSDRTYEQYF TGTGCCAGCAGTGACAGGACCTACGAGCAGTACTTC